This T cell receptor beta chain was sequenced in a study of tumor-infiltrating lymphocytes in primary liver carcinoma. Study information: The neoplasms were of stage T1-T3 N0M0, with dimensions of roughly 4.2 to 10 cm across. Read depth, roughly 3.65 to 8 million productive TCRbeta reads, did not differ significantly between tissues.

With a constant-region primer, TCR beta cDNA was made from about 0.5 ug of total RNA. TCR beta libraries came from three nested multiplex PCR rounds using slightly modified ARM-PCR. The first two PCR rounds, around 11 cycles each, used TRBV1-TRBV30 forward primers and a C-beta reverse primer. A single record per CDR3 protein comes from TCRdb applying MiXCR to the multiplex PCR reads. The sample has over 100,000 distinct CDR3 sequences; less than 75% are singletons. Joint extraction of RNA and DNA used roughly 18-34 mg of bulk tissue that was unsorted. Germline V gene lookup returns CDR1 MNHEY and CDR2 SVGAGI. CDR3 size: 13 residues. Trimming cost V 8 bases and J 2 bases, with 12 bases left between them.

This sequence joins TRBV6-5 and TRBJ1-1; possible D gene TRBD1, 5 bases. Sequenced sample: tumor-adjacent normal liver tissue. This receptor was identified in a woman aged 55-69 years with primary liver carcinoma and hepatitis B virus infection. CDR3 nucleotide sequence: TGTGCCAGCGGCCAGGACATCAACACTGAAGCTTTCTTT. This gives the protein CASGQDINTEAFF.